The sequence of this T cell receptor (beta chain) was determined in a study of Graves' ophthalmopathy and Graves' hyperthyroidism. Notes on the study in general: In blood, most expanded thyroid clonotypes above 0.001 frequency were also detected.

Amplification from RNA transcripts yielded the TCR beta CDR3 regions. Amplification began with first-round RT-PCR using HTBI primers, then second-round multiplex PCR was performed. TCRdb called the multiplex PCR reads again in MiXCR, with one record for every CDR3 protein. The sample has 1 million to 1.3 million distinct CDR3 sequences, 35% to 40% seen once. People with hyperthyroidism were aged 18 to 65 and newly diagnosed, under 2 months' duration. Other autoimmune diseases, uncontrolled infections, pregnancy or lactation excluded patients from enrollment. The diagnostic workup employed clinical symptoms, serum thyroxine, TRAb, thyroid ultrasound and orbital computed tomography. This CDR3 has 18 residues. The ends lost 3 bases at V and 3 bases at J; junction bases unmatched: 14. Germline V gives CDR1 LNHNV, CDR2 YYDKDF (reference sequence). This clonotype was counted a few times. The antigen remains unidentified.

The sequence came from an adult man with Graves' hyperthyroidism. This rearrangement joins TRBV15 to TRBJ2-7, with 10 bases lining up with TRBD2. The sample taken for sequencing was peripheral blood or thyroid tissue (not recorded which). CDR3 sequence (DNA): TGTGCCACCAGCAGCGCTACTAGCGGGACCCTAGCGGACTACGAGCAGTACTTC. It codes for CATSSATSGTLADYEQYF.